Each of the 8 T cell receptor beta chains below was sequenced from the same sample in a study of human T cells and chemical hapten exposure. Time point: patch test 3, about 24 weeks after DPC sensitization. Treatment reported: therapeutic diphenylcyclopropenone sensitization with weekly scalp DPC. MiXCR was run by TCRdb on the RACE reads, yielding one entry per CDR3 protein. The sample yields roughly 69,000 distinct CDR3 sequences, 11% seen once. The sequencing here drew on whole blood, taken in connection with sensitization to the hapten diphenylcyclopropenone (DPC). These receptors all come from a woman in her twenties or thirties with alopecia areata. Some clones in this sample may be carry-over from other donors' samples.

This clonotype has only a few counts. CDR3 DNA: TGTGCCAGCAGTTACGATCTACTTAATGAGCAGTTCTTC. Its protein product is CASSYDLLNEQFF. V gene TRBV6-6 combines with J gene TRBJ2-1; D remains unclear. CDR3 length: 13 amino acids. The germline CDR1 and CDR2 sequences are MNHNY and SVGAGI (reference sequence). Trimming cost V 2 bases and J 7 bases, with 9 bases left between them.

This rearrangement joins TRBV4-2 to TRBJ1-1; D is ambiguous. The germline V gene encodes CDR1 LGHNA and CDR2 YNFKEQ. The CDR3 sequence is 14 residues long. With 1 base removed from V and 1 base from J, the gap between germline ends came to 7 bases. The CDR3 DNA reads as TGTGCCAGCAGCCAAGCTTCAGCGAACACTGAAGCTTTCTTT. It translates to CASSQASANTEAFF.

This clonotype has at least ten counts. The chain joins TRBV4-1 to TRBJ2-2, with no clear D. Germline lookup yields CDR1 MGHRA and CDR2 YSYEKL. V lost 4 bases and J lost 0, with 6 bases in between. The CDR3 is 14 amino acids. The CDR3 protein is CASSLQTNTGELFF. The CDR3 DNA reads TGCGCCAGCAGCCTGCAAACGAACACCGGGGAGCTGTTTTTT.

This clonotype was observed many times. V is TRBV20-1 and J is TRBJ1-6; 7 nucleotides agree with TRBD1. The CDR3 length is 15 residues. V shed 3 bases, J shed 9 bases, and the junction held 11 bases outside the gene matches. From germline, CDR1 is DFQATT and CDR2 SNEGSKA (reference sequence). Written as DNA, the CDR3 is TGCAGTGCTAGTGGGACAGAGGGCTTCGGTTCACCCCTCCACTTT. Translating gives CSASGTEGFGSPLHF.

This clonotype was seen more than once but under ten times. Compared with germline, one end of the junction differs, possibly owing to a read error. The J gene is TRBJ2-1, the V gene TRBV3-1; 10 bases agree with TRBD2. The CDR3 sequence is 12 residues long. From germline, CDR1 is LGHDT and CDR2 YNNKEL (reference sequence). CDR3 nucleotide sequence: TGTGCCAGCAGCCCCATAGCGGGAGGCCCCCTCTTC. Encoded protein: CASSPIAGGPLF.

This clonotype was counted many times. The J gene is TRBJ2-1, the V gene TRBV11-2; 14 bases match TRBD2. This CDR3 has 15 residues. Germline assignment: CDR1 SGHAT and CDR2 FQNNGV. V gave up 0 bases and J gave up 9 bases; unmatched junction bases: 1. The CDR3 region has the DNA TGTGCCAGCAGCTTAGAGGGACTAGCGGGAGTTGAGCAGTTCTTC. It translates to CASSLEGLAGVEQFF.

This clonotype has a count of ten or more. The V and J genes are TRBV7-3 and TRBJ1-1; TRBD1 matches at 10 bases. The CDR3 spans 17 residues. V lost 0 bases, J lost 6 bases, and 10 bases stayed unmatched. Per the germline V gene, CDR1 is SGHTA and CDR2 is FQGTGA. The CDR3 nucleotides are TGTGCCAGCAGCTTAACAGGACAGGGGGAAAAAGTGGCTGAAGCTTTCTTT. It codes for CASSLTGQGEKVAEAFF.

This clonotype has ten or more counts. The chain uses TRBV5-1 and TRBJ2-1; 9 nucleotides align to TRBD1. The CDR3 runs to 17 residues. CDR1 is SGHRS, CDR2 YFSETQ, per germline. V shed 4 bases and J 9 bases; nucleotides not matched to a gene: 17. The CDR3 DNA reads as TGCGCCAGCAGCAAGGCCCCGGGGACAGGGTCCCCTTCTGAGCAGTTCTTC. This codes for CASSKAPGTGSPSEQFF. Supplemented by reference TRBV5-1 and TRBJ2-1, the full variable domain reads KAGVTQTPRYLIKTRGQQVTLSCSPISGHRSVSWYQQTPGQGLQFLFEYFSETQRNKGNFPGRFSGRQFSNSRSEMNVSTLELGDSALYLCASSKAPGTGSPSEQFFGPGTRLTVL.